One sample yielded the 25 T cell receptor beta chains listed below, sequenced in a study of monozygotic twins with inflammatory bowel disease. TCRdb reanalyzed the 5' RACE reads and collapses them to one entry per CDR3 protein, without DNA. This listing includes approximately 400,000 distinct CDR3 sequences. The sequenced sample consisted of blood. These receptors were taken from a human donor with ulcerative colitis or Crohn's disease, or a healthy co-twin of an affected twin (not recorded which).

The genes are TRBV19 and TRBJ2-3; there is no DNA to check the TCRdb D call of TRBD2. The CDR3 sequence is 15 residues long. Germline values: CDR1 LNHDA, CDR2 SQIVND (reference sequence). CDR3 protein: CATTRLTSGTDTQYF.

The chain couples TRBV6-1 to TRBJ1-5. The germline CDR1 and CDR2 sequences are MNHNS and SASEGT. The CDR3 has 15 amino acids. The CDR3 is CASSPLGGFNQPQHF.

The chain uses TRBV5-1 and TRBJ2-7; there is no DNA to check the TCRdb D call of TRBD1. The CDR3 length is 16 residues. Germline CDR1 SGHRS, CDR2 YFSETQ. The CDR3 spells CASSSTGTGGIYEQYF.

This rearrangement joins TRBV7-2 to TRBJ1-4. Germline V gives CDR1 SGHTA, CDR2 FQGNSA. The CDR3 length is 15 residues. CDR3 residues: CASSLQSRRNEKLFF.

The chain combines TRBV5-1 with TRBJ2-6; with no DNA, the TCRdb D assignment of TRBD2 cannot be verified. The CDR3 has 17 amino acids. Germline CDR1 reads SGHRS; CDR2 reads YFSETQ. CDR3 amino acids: CASSLQGRPSGANVLTF.

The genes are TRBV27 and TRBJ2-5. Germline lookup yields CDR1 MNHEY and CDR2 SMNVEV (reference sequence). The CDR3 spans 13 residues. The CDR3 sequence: CASSFTVQETQYF.

The CDR3 here is CSAHQDYSNQPQHF. This chain joins TRBV20-1 and TRBJ1-5. Germline loops: CDR1 DFQATT, CDR2 SNEGSKA (reference sequence). This CDR3 has 14 amino acids.

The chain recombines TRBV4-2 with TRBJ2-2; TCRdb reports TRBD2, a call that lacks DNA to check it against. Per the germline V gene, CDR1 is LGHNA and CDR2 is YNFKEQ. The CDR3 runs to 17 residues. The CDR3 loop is CASSQDWGSGGTGELFF.

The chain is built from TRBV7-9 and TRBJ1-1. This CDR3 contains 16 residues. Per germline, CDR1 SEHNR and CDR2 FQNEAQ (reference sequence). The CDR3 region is CASSPRLGVGHTEAFF.

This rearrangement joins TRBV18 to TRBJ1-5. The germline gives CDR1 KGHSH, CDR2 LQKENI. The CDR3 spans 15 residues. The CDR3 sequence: CASSPFGQSNQPQHF.

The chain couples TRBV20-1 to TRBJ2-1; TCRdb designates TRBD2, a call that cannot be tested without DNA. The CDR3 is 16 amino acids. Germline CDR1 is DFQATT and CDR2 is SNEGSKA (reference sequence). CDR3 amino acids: CSARRPGLADYNEQFF.

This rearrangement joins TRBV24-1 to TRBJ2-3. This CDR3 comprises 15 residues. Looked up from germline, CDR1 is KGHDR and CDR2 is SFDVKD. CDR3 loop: CATSSGRRNTDTQYF.

CDR3 sequence reads: CASGRRTDTQYF. This rearrangement joins TRBV7-8 to TRBJ2-3; TCRdb's D gene call, TRBD2, goes unchecked for lack of DNA. The CDR3 has 12 residues. Germline CDR1 SGHVS, CDR2 FQNEAQ.

This chain's CDR3 is CASSLGLAGEEYF. The chain is built from TRBV5-6 and TRBJ2-7; TCRdb picks TRBD2, but there is no DNA to check that call. The CDR3 length is 13 residues. Germline-derived CDR1 and CDR2 are SGHDT and YYEEEE.

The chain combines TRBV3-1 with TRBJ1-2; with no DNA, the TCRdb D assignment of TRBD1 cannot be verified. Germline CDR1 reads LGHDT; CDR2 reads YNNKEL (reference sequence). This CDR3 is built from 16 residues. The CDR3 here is CASSQTRQALHYGYTF.

CDR3 region: CAIRVGNQPQHF. The chain couples TRBV10-3 to TRBJ1-5. Germline CDR1 and CDR2: ENHRY and SYGVKD. This CDR3 has 12 amino acids.

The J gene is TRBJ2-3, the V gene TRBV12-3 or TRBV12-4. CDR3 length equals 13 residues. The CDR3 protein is CASSFRAPDTQYF.

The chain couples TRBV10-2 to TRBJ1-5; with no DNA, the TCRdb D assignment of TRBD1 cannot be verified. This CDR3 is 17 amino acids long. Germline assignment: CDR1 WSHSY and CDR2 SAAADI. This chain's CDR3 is CASSKNQGDGSNQPQHF.

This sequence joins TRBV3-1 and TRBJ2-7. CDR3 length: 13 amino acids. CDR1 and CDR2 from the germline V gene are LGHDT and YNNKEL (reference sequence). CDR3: CASSQVGYYEQYF.

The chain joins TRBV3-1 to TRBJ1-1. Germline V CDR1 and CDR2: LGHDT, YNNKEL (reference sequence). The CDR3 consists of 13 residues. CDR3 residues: CASSQYPTTRAFF. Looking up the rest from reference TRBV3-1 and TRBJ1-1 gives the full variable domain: DTAVSQTPKYLVTQMGNDKSIKCEQNLGHDTMYWYKQDSKKFLKIMFSYNNKELIINETVPNRFSPKSPDKAHLNLHINSLELGDSAVYFCASSQYPTTRAFFGQGTRLTVV.

CDR3 region: CASSLVGVGELFF. The chain employs TRBV7-2 and TRBJ2-2. CDR3 length: 13 amino acids. Germline assignment: CDR1 SGHTA and CDR2 FQGNSA.

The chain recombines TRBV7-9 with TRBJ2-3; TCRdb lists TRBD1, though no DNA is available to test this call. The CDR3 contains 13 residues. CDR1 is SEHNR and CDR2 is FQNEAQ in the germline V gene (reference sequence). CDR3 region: CASSFSGSDTQYF.

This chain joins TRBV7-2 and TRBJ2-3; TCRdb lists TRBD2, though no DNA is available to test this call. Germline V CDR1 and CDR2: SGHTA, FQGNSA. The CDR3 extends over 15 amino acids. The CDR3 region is CASSLGTRPADTQYF.

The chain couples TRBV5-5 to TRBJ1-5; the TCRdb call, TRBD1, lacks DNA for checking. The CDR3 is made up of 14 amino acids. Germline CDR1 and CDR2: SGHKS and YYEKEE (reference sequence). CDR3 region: CASSLSGQNQPQHF.

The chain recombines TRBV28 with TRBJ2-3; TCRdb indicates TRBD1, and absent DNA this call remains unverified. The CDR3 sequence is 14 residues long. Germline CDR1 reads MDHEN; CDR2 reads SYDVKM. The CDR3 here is CASLSRKGADTQYF.